This T cell receptor (beta chain) was sequenced during a study of T cells in Graves' hyperthyroidism and ophthalmopathy. Study-level points and caveats: In simple terms, a model built on 13 V-J features told ophthalmopathy apart from stable hyperthyroidism.

TCR beta CDR3 sequences were amplified from RNA transcripts. Researchers ran a first-round RT-PCR on the TCR CDR3 using the HTBI primer set. TCRdb redid the calling of the multiplex PCR reads with MiXCR, one entry per CDR3 protein. Of around 600,000 distinct CDR3 sequences listed, 15% to 19% were seen once; the top ten hold under 8%. CDR1 and CDR2 from the germline V gene are ENHRY and SYGVKD. V was cut by 6 bases and J by 9 bases, with 18 bases left in between. There are 14 residues in the CDR3. Diagnosis of hyperthyroidism was new in patients aged 18 to 65, and its duration was under 2 months. Patients were excluded for uncontrolled infection, other autoimmune disease, pregnancy or lactation. From more than 9.5 ml of fresh peripheral blood, PBMCs were isolated. Note on this clonotype: Its antigen is still unknown.

The source of this sequence is a woman in her 30s with Graves' hyperthyroidism. The sequenced sample consisted of blood. The chain couples TRBV10-3 to TRBJ2-1; D tentatively fits TRBD1 or TRBD2 (7 bases each). Written as DNA, the CDR3 is TGTGCCATCAGCGAGGGGGCGGGAGTTAGTGAGCAGTTCTTC. This gives the protein CAISEGAGVSEQFF.